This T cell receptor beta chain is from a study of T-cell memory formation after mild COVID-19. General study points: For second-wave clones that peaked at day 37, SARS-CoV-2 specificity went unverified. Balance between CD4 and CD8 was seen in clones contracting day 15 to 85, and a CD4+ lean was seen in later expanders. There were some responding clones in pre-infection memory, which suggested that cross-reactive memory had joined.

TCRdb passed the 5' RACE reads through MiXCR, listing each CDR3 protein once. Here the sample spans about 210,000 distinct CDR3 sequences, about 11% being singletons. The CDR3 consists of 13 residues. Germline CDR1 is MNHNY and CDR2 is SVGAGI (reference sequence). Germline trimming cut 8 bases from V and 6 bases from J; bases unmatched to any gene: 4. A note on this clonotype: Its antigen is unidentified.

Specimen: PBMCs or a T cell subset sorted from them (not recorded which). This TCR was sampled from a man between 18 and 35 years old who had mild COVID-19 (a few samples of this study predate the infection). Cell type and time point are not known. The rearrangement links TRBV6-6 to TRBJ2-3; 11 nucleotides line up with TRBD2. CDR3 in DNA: TGTGCCAGCCTTTCTAGCGGGGGGGATACGCAGTATTTT. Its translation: CASLSSGGDTQYF.